These 19 T cell receptor beta chains were all obtained from the same sample, sequenced in a study of blood T cell repertoires in COVID-19 (dated by TCRdb to 2020 to 2021). Library preparation employed the immunoSEQ multiplex PCR assay. TCRdb's version of the immuneACCESS table is confined to in-frame rearrangements and falls short of the full clone set. An unresolved V gene accounts for under half of the shortfall where checked; the remainder is of unknown origin. For this sample there are roughly 100,000 clones; approximately 80% appear just once. The top ten constitute 6% to 8.5% of the sample. The source material was peripheral blood. The receptors derive from a man aged 70 or older with acute or convalescent COVID-19.

The chain is built from TRBV11-3 and TRBJ1-1; tentatively, D is TRBD1 (5 bases). Germline V gene sequence: CDR1 SGHNT, CDR2 YENEEA. The CDR3 extends over 15 amino acids. Trimming stripped 2 bases from V and 1 base from J, with 11 bases between. CDR3 DNA sequence: TGTGCCAGCAGCTTAATACAGGACAAGAACACTGAAGCTTTCTTT. Amino acid sequence: CASSLIQDKNTEAFF.

The rearrangement links TRBV10-3 to TRBJ2-2, with 8 bases lining up with TRBD1. The CDR3 spans 16 residues. Germline CDR1 ENHRY, CDR2 SYGVKD. The ends lost 0 bases at V and 6 bases at J; junction bases unmatched: 6. The CDR3 DNA is TGTGCCATCAGTGAGTCAATGACAGGGGAATCCGGGGAGCTGTTTTTT. The encoded protein is CAISESMTGESGELFF.

This chain uses TRBV19 with TRBJ2-1; no clear D gene. CDR3 length equals 15 residues. Trimming took 7 bases from V and 0 from J, leaving 13 bases between them. Germline V lookup: CDR1 LNHDA, CDR2 SQIVND (reference sequence). DNA of the CDR3: TGTGCCAGTACCATGGGCGTTTTCTCCTACAATGAGCAGTTCTTC. This encodes CASTMGVFSYNEQFF.

This clone was seen more than once but under ten times. The chain links TRBV2 to TRBJ2-7; TRBD2 aligns across 9 bases. The J segment lost 2 bases and the V segment lost 4 bases, leaving 0 bases of the junction unmatched. The V gene's germline CDR1 is SNHLY and CDR2 FYNNEI. CDR3 size: 13 residues. The CDR3 DNA sequence: TGTGCCAGCAGTGTAGCGGGAGCCTACGAGCAGTACTTC. Translated, it gives CASSVAGAYEQYF.

The chain links TRBV9 to TRBJ2-4; 9 bases map to TRBD1. This CDR3 has 15 amino acids. The germline V gene encodes CDR1 SGDLS and CDR2 YYNGEE. V shed 4 bases, J shed 8 bases, and the junction held 10 bases outside the gene matches. For the CDR3, the DNA is TGTGCCAGCAGCCAATATTCGGGACAGGGAGACATTCAGTACTTC. It encodes CASSQYSGQGDIQYF.

The chain recombines TRBV6-5 with TRBJ2-7; D might be TRBD2 (6 bases). The length of the CDR3 is 15 residues. Germline values: CDR1 MNHEY, CDR2 SVGAGI. Trimming removed 0 bases from V and 5 bases from J, with 14 bases in between. This CDR3 reads CASSYSRAGGHEQYV. In DNA form, the CDR3 reads TGTGCCAGCAGTTACTCTCGCGCCGGGGGTCACGAGCAGTACGTC.

This sequence joins TRBV28 and TRBJ1-2; D unclear. The ends were cut back, 7 bases at V and 1 base at J, with 16 bases in the middle. From germline, CDR1 is MDHEN and CDR2 SYDVKM. The CDR3 is 15 amino acids. CDR3 bases: TGTGCCAGCAACTCACAGATCCGGATTAACTATGGCTACACCTTC. Amino acids: CASNSQIRINYGYTF.

The rearrangement uses TRBV6-6 and TRBJ2-7; TRBD1 matches 10 bases. The length of the CDR3 is 15 residues. Germline CDR1 MNHNY, CDR2 SVGAGI (reference sequence). V lost 2 bases to trimming and J lost 2 bases; unmatched junction nucleotides: 3. The CDR3 bases are TGTGCCAGCAGTTACCACGGACAGGGGGCCTACGAGCAGTACGTC. The encoded protein is CASSYHGQGAYEQYV.

This clone appeared once. The chain couples TRBV10-3 to TRBJ1-2; D unresolved. The germline V and J ends were trimmed by 0 bases and 4 bases, with 12 bases remaining between them. Germline-derived CDR1 and CDR2 are ENHRY and SYGVKD. CDR3 length equals 15 residues. The CDR3 bases are TGTGCCATCAGTGAGTCGGCAGGAAACGTCTATGGCTACACCTTC. Its protein product is CAISESAGNVYGYTF.

The chain combines TRBV4-1 with TRBJ2-3; D possibly corresponds to TRBD1 (6 bases). V lost 0 bases and J 1 base, leaving 11 bases between the germline ends. The CDR3 consists of 16 residues. The V gene's germline CDR1 is MGHRA and CDR2 YSYEKL. CDR3 loop: CASSQEGRGGTDTQYF. The DNA of the CDR3 is TGCGCCAGCAGCCAAGAGGGCAGGGGCGGCACAGATACGCAGTATTTT.

V is TRBV28 and J is TRBJ2-7, with D unclear. The CDR3 spans 15 residues. Germline V CDR1 and CDR2: MDHEN, SYDVKM. Trimming removed 0 bases from V and 0 bases from J, with 9 bases in between. The chain's CDR3 is CASSLWSQASYEQYF. As DNA, the CDR3 is TGTGCCAGCAGTTTATGGTCGCAGGCCTCCTACGAGCAGTACTTC.

This clone was seen a single time. The chain is built from TRBV7-8 and TRBJ2-2, with 12 bases fitting TRBD2. This CDR3 region has 17 residues. CDR1 is SGHVS, CDR2 FQNEAQ, per germline. Unmatched junction bases numbered 7, after V lost 5 bases and J lost 3 bases. The CDR3 protein is CASSPGSSGRDTGELFF. The CDR3 coding sequence is TGTGCCAGCAGCCCCGGGTCTAGCGGGAGGGACACCGGGGAGCTGTTTTTT. Filled out from reference TRBV7-8 and TRBJ2-2, the complete variable domain reads GAGVSQSPRYKVAKRGQDVALRCDPISGHVSLFWYQQALGQGPEFLTYFQNEAQLDKSGLPSDRFFAERPEGSVSTLKIQRTQQEDSAVYLCASSPGSSGRDTGELFFGEGSRLTVL.

This clone was detected only once. The CDR3 spells CASSLSSRYEQYF. CDR3 nucleotides: TGTGCCAGCAGTTTATCTTCTAGGTACGAGCAGTACTTC. J is TRBJ2-7 and V is TRBV27, with D unresolved. Deletions cut 0 bases from V and 4 bases from J, with 7 bases between. CDR3 length: 13 amino acids. CDR1 is MNHEY and CDR2 is SMNVEV in the germline V gene (reference sequence).

This chain connects TRBV19 to TRBJ1-5, with a tentative D call TRBD1 (5 bases). The CDR3 is 16 residues long. V was cut by 3 bases and J by 7 bases, with 19 bases left in between. CDR1 is LNHDA and CDR2 is SQIVND in the germline V gene (reference sequence). CDR3 sequence reads: CASSINGWGGEQPQHF. The DNA for the CDR3 is TGTGCCAGTAGTATCAACGGTTGGGGGGGAGAGCAGCCCCAGCATTTT. The full variable domain, in which reference TRBV19 and TRBJ1-5 provide the parts outside the CDR3, is DGGITQSPKYLFRKEGQNVTLSCEQNLNHDAMYWYRQDPGQGLRLIYYSQIVNDFQKGDIAEGYSVSREKKESFPLTVTSAQKNPTAFYLCASSINGWGGEQPQHFGDGTRLSIL.

The chain employs TRBV28 and TRBJ2-7; 9 bases map to TRBD1. V gave up 4 bases and J gave up 3 bases; unmatched junction bases: 10. Germline CDR1 MDHEN, CDR2 SYDVKM. The CDR3 is 16 residues long. This chain's CDR3 is CASSYRTGEGYYEQYF. The CDR3 DNA reads TGTGCCAGCAGTTACCGGACAGGGGAGGGCTACTACGAGCAGTACTTC.

The V call is TRBV5-1, the J call TRBJ1-1; 9 bases align to TRBD1. The CDR3 is made up of 14 amino acids. Looked up from germline, CDR1 is SGHRS and CDR2 is YFSETQ. J was trimmed by 6 bases and V by 3 bases; bases with no gene match: 6. CDR3 region: CASSSGQGEAEAFF. The CDR3 DNA is TGCGCCAGCAGCTCGGGACAGGGAGAAGCTGAAGCTTTCTTT.

The chain is built from TRBV5-4 and TRBJ1-2, with a tentative D call TRBD1 (6 bases). The CDR3 runs 15 residues. V gave up 4 bases and J gave up 2 bases, with 15 bases separating them. Germline V gene lookup returns CDR1 SGHNT and CDR2 YYREEE (reference sequence). The chain's CDR3 is CASSRPDSLNYGYTF. DNA of the CDR3: TGTGCCAGCAGCAGGCCGGACAGCCTAAACTATGGCTACACCTTC.

This rearrangement joins TRBV5-1 to TRBJ1-1, with a weak D call TRBD1 (6 bases). Germline values: CDR1 SGHRS, CDR2 YFSETQ. With 0 bases removed from V and 3 bases from J, the gap between germline ends came to 6 bases. The CDR3 loop spans 13 amino acids. CDR3 DNA sequence: TGCGCCAGCAGCTTGGACAGGGACACTGAAGCTTTCTTT. This gives the protein CASSLDRDTEAFF. Full variable domain (rest looked up from reference TRBV5-1 and TRBJ1-1): KAGVTQTPRYLIKTRGQQVTLSCSPISGHRSVSWYQQTPGQGLQFLFEYFSETQRNKGNFPGRFSGRQFSNSRSEMNVSTLELGDSALYLCASSLDRDTEAFFGQGTRLTVV.

The V call is TRBV5-8, the J call TRBJ1-4; TRBD1 agrees at 9 bases. This CDR3 is 15 amino acids long. The germline V gene has CDR1 SGHTS and CDR2 YDEGEE. V dropped 4 bases and J dropped 5; count of bases not matched to a gene: 6. In DNA form, the CDR3 reads TGTGCCAGCAGCCTATCCGGGACAGGGAATGAAAAACTGTTTTTT. Translating it yields CASSLSGTGNEKLFF.